This T cell receptor (beta chain) was sequenced for a study of blood T cell repertoires in COVID-19. Across the study: The United States, Italy and Spain were the sources of the acute and convalescent COVID-19 samples. T cells, B-cell-depleted T cells, or PBMCs provided the cDNA or gDNA that served as material.

Enrollees, roughly 18 to 90 years old, lived in 25 or so US areas. Original analysis: Amplification with reference gene primers provided the estimates of nucleated cell counts. Assay used: immunoSEQ multiplex PCR; TCRdb lists only in-frame clones, some missing. The D gene and trimming were derived from the DNA, and the V and J assignments and clone size from that table. In the table there are about 350,000 clones, around nine tenths of which are singletons. Germline V gives CDR1 LGHDT, CDR2 YNNKEL (reference sequence). The CDR3 length is 16 residues. With V trimmed by 3 bases and J by 4 bases, 9 bases remained unmatched.

The receptor comes from a woman in her 30s who had been exposed to COVID-19. V usage is TRBV3-1 (or the pseudogene TRBV3-2) and J usage is TRBJ1-2; 9 nucleotides match TRBD1. Sequenced material: PBMCs or T cells enriched from blood (not recorded which). Here the CDR3 reads CASSQPGTGGSYGYTF. Written as DNA, the CDR3 is TGTGCCAGCAGCCAGCCCGGAACAGGGGGCAGCTATGGCTACACCTTC.